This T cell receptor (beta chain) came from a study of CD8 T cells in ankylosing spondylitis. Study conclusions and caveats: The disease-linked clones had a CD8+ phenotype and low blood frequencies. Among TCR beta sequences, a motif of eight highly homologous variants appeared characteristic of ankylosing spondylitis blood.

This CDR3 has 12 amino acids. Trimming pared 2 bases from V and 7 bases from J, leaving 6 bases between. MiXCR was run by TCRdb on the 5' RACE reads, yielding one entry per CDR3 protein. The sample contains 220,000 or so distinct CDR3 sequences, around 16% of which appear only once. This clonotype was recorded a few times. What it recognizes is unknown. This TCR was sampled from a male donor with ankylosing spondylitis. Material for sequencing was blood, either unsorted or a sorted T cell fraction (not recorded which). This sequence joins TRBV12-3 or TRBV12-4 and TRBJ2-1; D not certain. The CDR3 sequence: CASSLYFNEQFF. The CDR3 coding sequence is TGTGCCAGCAGTTTATACTTTAATGAGCAGTTCTTC.